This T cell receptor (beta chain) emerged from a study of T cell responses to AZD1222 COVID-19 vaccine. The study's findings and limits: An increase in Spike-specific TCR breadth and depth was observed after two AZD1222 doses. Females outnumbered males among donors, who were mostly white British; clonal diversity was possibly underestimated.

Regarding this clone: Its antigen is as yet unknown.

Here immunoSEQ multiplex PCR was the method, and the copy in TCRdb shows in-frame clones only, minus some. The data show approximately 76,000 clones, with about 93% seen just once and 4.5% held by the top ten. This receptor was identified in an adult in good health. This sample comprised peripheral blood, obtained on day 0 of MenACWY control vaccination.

CDR3 residues: CASGLRGGDKNIQYF. For the CDR3, the DNA is TGTGCTAGTGGTTTGAGGGGGGGCGACAAAAACATTCAGTACTTC. The J gene is TRBJ2-4, the V gene TRBV12-5, with a tentative D call TRBD2 (7 bases). V shed 2 bases and J shed 3 bases, with 11 bases lying between them. The CDR3 runs to 15 residues. CDR1 and CDR2 from the germline V gene are LGHNT and FRNRAP.